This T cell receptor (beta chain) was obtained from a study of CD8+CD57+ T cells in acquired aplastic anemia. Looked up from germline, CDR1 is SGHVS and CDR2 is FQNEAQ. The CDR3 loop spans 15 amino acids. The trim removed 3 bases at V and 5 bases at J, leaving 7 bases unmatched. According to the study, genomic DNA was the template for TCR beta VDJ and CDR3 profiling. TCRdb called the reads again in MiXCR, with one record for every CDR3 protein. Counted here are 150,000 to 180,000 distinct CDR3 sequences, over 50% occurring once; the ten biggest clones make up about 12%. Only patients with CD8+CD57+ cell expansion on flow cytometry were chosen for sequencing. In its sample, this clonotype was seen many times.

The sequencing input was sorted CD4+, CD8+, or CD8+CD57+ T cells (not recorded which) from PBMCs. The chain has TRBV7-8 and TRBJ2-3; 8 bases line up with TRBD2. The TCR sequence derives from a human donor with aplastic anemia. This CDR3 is CASSLELAGRDTQYF. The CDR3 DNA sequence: TGTGCCAGCAGCTTGGAGTTAGCGGGGAGAGATACGCAGTATTTT.